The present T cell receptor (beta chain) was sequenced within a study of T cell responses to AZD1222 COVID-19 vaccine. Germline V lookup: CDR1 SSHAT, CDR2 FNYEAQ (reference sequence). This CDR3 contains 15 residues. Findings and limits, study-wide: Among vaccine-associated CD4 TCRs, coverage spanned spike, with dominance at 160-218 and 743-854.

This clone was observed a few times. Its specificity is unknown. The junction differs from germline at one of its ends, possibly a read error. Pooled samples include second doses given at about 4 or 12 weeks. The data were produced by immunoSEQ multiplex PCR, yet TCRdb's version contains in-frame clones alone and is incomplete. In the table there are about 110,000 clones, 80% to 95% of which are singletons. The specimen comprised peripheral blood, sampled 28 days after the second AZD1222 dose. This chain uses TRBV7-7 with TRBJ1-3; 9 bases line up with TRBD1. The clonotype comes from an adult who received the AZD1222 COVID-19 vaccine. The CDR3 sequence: CASSCLGDRAYTIYF. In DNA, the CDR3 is TGTGCTAGCAGCTGCCTGGGGGACAGGGCGTACACCATATATTTT.